Following are 2 T cell receptor beta chains from one sample sequenced in a study of cytomegalovirus exposure and HLA in healthy donors. Researchers ran the PCR with 60 Vbeta and 13 Jbeta primers. Method: immunoSEQ multiplex PCR; TCRdb's copy keeps in-frame clones and lacks some. The sample holds approximately 100,000 clones, 60% to 75% seen once. Material for sequencing was PBMCs. The receptor set was obtained from a man in his forties in good health and CMV-seropositive.

This rearrangement joins TRBV19 to TRBJ1-4; 9 bases are shared with TRBD1. Germline V gene lookup returns CDR1 LNHDA and CDR2 SQIVND (reference sequence). The V and J ends lost 6 bases and 5 bases, in that order; junction bases with no gene match: 7. The CDR3 length is 15 residues. CDR3 sequence: CASRASGTGNEKLFF. The CDR3 DNA follows: TGTGCCAGTAGGGCCTCCGGGACAGGGAATGAAAAACTGTTTTTT.

The rearrangement uses TRBV30 and TRBJ2-6; possible D gene TRBD1, 5 bases. The CDR3 covers 13 residues. V gave up 4 bases and J gave up 4 bases, with 8 bases separating them. Germline CDR1 GTSNPN, CDR2 SVGIG (reference sequence). This CDR3 is CAWTGSGANVLTF. DNA for the CDR3: TGTGCCTGGACAGGGTCCGGGGCCAACGTCCTGACTTTC.